Each of the 13 T cell receptor beta chains below was sequenced from the same sample in a study of OX40 agonist ivuxolimab in advanced cancers. Sequenced by immunoSEQ multiplex PCR; TCRdb stores in-frame clones only, minus some. This table holds fewer than 55,000 clones, over 75% found once. The sequencing used CD4+ or CD8+ T cells sorted from blood, collected in a trial of the OX40 agonist ivuxolimab. The receptors were sampled from an adult with an advanced solid tumor such as melanoma, head and neck, liver or kidney cancer.

The chain links TRBV28 to TRBJ1-2, with 10 bases aligning to TRBD1. The CDR3 is 16 residues long. CDR1 is MDHEN, CDR2 SYDVKM, per germline. V was pared by 6 bases and J by 4 bases, with 11 bases of the junction left unmatched. CDR3 nucleotides: TGTGCCAGCAGAACAGCTTCGGACAGGGGGGGCTATGGCTACACCTTC. Translation gives CASRTASDRGGYGYTF.

The chain is built from TRBV7-2 and TRBJ1-6; D gene uncertain. Trimming left V 0 bases short and J 8 bases short, with 14 bases between. The CDR3 has 16 residues. Germline lookup yields CDR1 SGHTA and CDR2 FQGNSA. CDR3 sequence: CASSLASSWTHSPLHF. CDR3 DNA sequence: TGTGCCAGCAGCTTAGCGAGCTCTTGGACCCATTCACCCCTCCACTTT.

The chain couples TRBV9 to TRBJ2-7, with D perhaps assigned TRBD1 or TRBD2 (5 bases each). The V gene lost 3 bases and the J gene lost 5 bases, with 12 bases spanning the gap. CDR3 length equals 13 residues. CDR1 is SGDLS, CDR2 YYNGEE, per germline. The CDR3 loop reads CASSGGSLDEQYF. CDR3 DNA sequence: TGTGCCAGCAGCGGGGGGTCTCTAGACGAGCAGTACTTC.

The chain combines TRBV19 with TRBJ1-3; D unclear. Germline-derived CDR1 and CDR2 are LNHDA and SQIVND (reference sequence). The CDR3 is 15 amino acids. The V gene lost 3 bases and the J gene lost 3 bases, with 12 bases spanning the gap. CDR3 bases: TGTGCCAGTAGTATTAATTCGGGGAATGGAAACACCATATATTTT. Protein product: CASSINSGNGNTIYF.

The chain carries TRBV10-3 and TRBJ2-3, with TRBD2 matching 13 bases. J was trimmed by 6 bases and V by 10 bases; bases with no gene match: 13. This CDR3 region has 16 residues. Germline loops: CDR1 ENHRY, CDR2 SYGVKD. Written as DNA, the CDR3 is TGTGCCACCACGAAAGGACTAGCGGGAGAATGGGATACGCAGTATTTT. Translating gives CATTKGLAGEWDTQYF.

The chain recombines TRBV19 with TRBJ2-5; no definite D call. The CDR3 length is 12 residues. V lost 6 bases and J 2 bases, leaving 7 bases between the germline ends. Germline CDR1 and CDR2: LNHDA and SQIVND (reference sequence). The CDR3 nucleotides read TGTGCCAGTAGCGACTCACAAGAGACCCAGTACTTC. Protein: CASSDSQETQYF.

This clone was counted once. This chain connects TRBV2 to TRBJ1-4; D gene unclear. Germline lookup yields CDR1 SNHLY and CDR2 FYNNEI. Trimming cost V 5 bases and J 4 bases, with 14 bases left between them. The CDR3 is 15 amino acids. The CDR3 region is CASSRAGWGNEKLFF. The CDR3 region has the DNA TGTGCCAGCAGTAGAGCGGGGTGGGGTAATGAAAAACTGTTTTTT.

The rearrangement joins TRBV15 to TRBJ1-2; D is uncertain. The CDR3 is made up of 12 amino acids. Germline CDR1 is LNHNV and CDR2 is YYDKDF (reference sequence). The V and J ends lost 0 bases and 8 bases respectively, with 7 bases between them. The CDR3 here is CATSREDLGYTF. The CDR3 DNA reads as TGTGCCACCAGCAGAGAGGACCTCGGCTACACCTTC.

The chain joins TRBV2 to TRBJ2-5; D ambiguous. With 8 bases removed from V and 3 bases from J, the gap between germline ends came to 4 bases. The CDR3 has 10 amino acids. CDR1 SNHLY and CDR2 FYNNEI come from the germline V gene. The CDR3 nucleotides are TGTGCCAGCGCTAAAGAGACCCAGTACTTC. It translates to CASAKETQYF.

The V and J genes are TRBV6-1 and TRBJ2-1, with 7 positions matching TRBD2. CDR3 length: 13 amino acids. Germline V gives CDR1 MNHNS, CDR2 SASEGT. Losses at the gene ends were 6 bases for V and 6 bases for J; bases not matched to a gene: 5. The CDR3 protein is CASRGLGRNEQFF. Written as DNA, the CDR3 is TGTGCCAGCAGAGGACTAGGGCGCAATGAGCAGTTCTTC.

The rearrangement uses TRBV11-2 and TRBJ1-3; no firm D call. The CDR3 loop spans 14 amino acids. The germline V gene has CDR1 SGHAT and CDR2 FQNNGV. V lost 3 bases to trimming and J lost 2 bases, with 8 bases between them. The CDR3 protein is CASSLGTAGNTIYF. CDR3 nucleotides: TGTGCCAGCAGCTTGGGAACCGCTGGAAACACCATATATTTT.

V gene TRBV7-2 combines with J gene TRBJ2-5, with 9 bases fitting TRBD2. After removal of 1 base from V and 8 bases from J, the junction contained 11 bases not matched to a gene. CDR1 and CDR2 from the germline V gene are SGHTA and FQGNSA. The CDR3 is 16 residues long. CDR3 region: CASSLEGGGAVGTQYF. The CDR3 coding sequence is TGTGCCAGCAGCTTAGAAGGCGGGGGGGCCGTGGGCACCCAGTACTTC.

The V call is TRBV7-8, the J call TRBJ1-1; D is undetermined. Trimming shortened V by 5 bases and J by 4 bases, and 17 bases separated the two germline ends. Germline V lookup: CDR1 SGHVS, CDR2 FQNEAQ. The CDR3 loop spans 15 amino acids. CDR3: CASSRNQGGFTEAFF. CDR3 sequence (DNA): TGTGCCAGCAGCAGAAACCAAGGCGGTTTCACTGAAGCTTTCTTT.